The 32 T cell receptor beta chains below were found in one sample sequenced in a study of identifying expanded T cells in peripheral blood. Measured with immunoSEQ multiplex PCR; TCRdb has only the in-frame clones, and not every one. The sample lists around 100,000 clones; over 75% were seen once. Sequencing was done on a sample of blood. The receptors stem from a person aged 18 to 69 in good health.

The gene calls are TRBV7-9 and TRBJ2-7, with D maybe TRBD1 (6 bases). The germline CDR1 and CDR2 sequences are SEHNR and FQNEAQ (reference sequence). There are 15 residues in the CDR3. The V and J ends lost 4 bases and 2 bases respectively, with 15 bases between them. CDR3 loop: CASSSSQGITYEQYF. The CDR3 nucleotides read TGTGCCAGCAGCTCGTCACAGGGTATTACCTACGAGCAGTACTTC.

The chain combines TRBV4-1 with TRBJ2-7; 15 nucleotides match TRBD2. The J segment lost 1 base and the V segment lost 0 bases, leaving 7 bases of the junction unmatched. The CDR3 spans 19 residues. Germline V CDR1 and CDR2: MGHRA, YSYEKL. CDR3 in amino acids: CASSQDGTSGGPGSYEQYF. The CDR3 nucleotides read TGCGCCAGCAGCCAAGATGGGACTAGCGGGGGGCCGGGATCCTACGAGCAGTACTTC.

A few counts support this clone. Compared with germline, one end of the junction differs, possibly owing to a read error. The CDR3 reads CASRTDRDNDLF. The CDR3 DNA reads TGTGCCAGCAGAACCGACCGGGACAACGATCTCTTT. The V gene is TRBV7-9, the J gene TRBJ1-1; possibly TRBD1 for D (6 bases). CDR3 length: 12 residues. Germline loops: CDR1 SEHNR, CDR2 FQNEAQ (reference sequence). Filled out from reference TRBV7-9 and TRBJ1-1, the complete variable domain reads DTGVSQNPRHKITKRGQNVTFRCDPISEHNRLYWYRQTLGQGPEFLTYFQNEAQLEKSRLLSDRFSAERPKGSFSTLEIQRTEQGDSAMYLCASRTDRDNDLFGQGTRLTVV.

This clone was picked up a small number of times. The chain is built from TRBV25-1 and TRBJ1-2; D unclear. Between the trimmed V and J ends, which lost 0 bases and 7 bases, there was a span of 6 bases. This CDR3 has 12 residues. Germline V gene sequence: CDR1 MGHDK, CDR2 SYGVNS. CDR3 region: CASSEYGGGYTF. The CDR3 DNA follows: TGTGCCAGCAGTGAATATGGCGGTGGCTACACCTTC.

The chain combines TRBV19 with TRBJ1-1; 8 nucleotides agree with TRBD1. J was trimmed by 6 bases and V by 10 bases; bases with no gene match: 13. The CDR3 is made up of 14 amino acids. Per germline, CDR1 LNHDA and CDR2 SQIVND (reference sequence). The CDR3 protein is CATQGNRGNPEAFF. The CDR3, as DNA: TGTGCCACCCAAGGAAACAGGGGGAATCCTGAAGCTTTCTTT.

This clone was seen only once. Additional DNA sequences in this sample encode the identical CDR3. The chain employs TRBV19 and TRBJ2-3; maybe TRBD2 (6 bases). Trimming removed 2 bases from V and 0 bases from J, with 6 bases in between. The CDR3 consists of 14 residues. Germline CDR1 reads LNHDA; CDR2 reads SQIVND (reference sequence). The CDR3, as DNA: TGTGCCAGTAGTATAAGCGGGAGCACAGATACGCAGTATTTT. Amino acids: CASSISGSTDTQYF.

The genes are TRBV19 and TRBJ2-1; perhaps D is TRBD1 or TRBD2 (5 bases each). CDR3 size: 13 residues. Trimming shortened V by 3 bases and J by 8 bases, and 11 bases separated the two germline ends. CDR1 is LNHDA and CDR2 is SQIVND in the germline V gene (reference sequence). The CDR3 region is CASSIGRGDEQFF. The CDR3 DNA is TGTGCCAGTAGTATTGGGAGAGGGGATGAGCAGTTCTTC.

J is TRBJ2-5 and V is TRBV7-9; D gene ambiguous. The CDR3 has 11 residues. Trimming took 2 bases from V and 5 from J, leaving 3 bases between them. Per germline, CDR1 SEHNR and CDR2 FQNEAQ (reference sequence). The CDR3 is CASSLSETQYF. CDR3 sequence (DNA): TGTGCCAGCAGCTTAAGTGAGACCCAGTACTTC.

The chain employs TRBV6-5 and TRBJ1-4, with 7 positions matching TRBD1. The CDR3 length is 15 residues. The germline gives CDR1 MNHEY, CDR2 SVGAGI. V dropped 6 bases and J dropped 6; count of bases not matched to a gene: 10. The CDR3 loop reads CASRRRTQGDEKLFF. CDR3 coding DNA: TGTGCCAGCAGACGGCGAACTCAGGGGGATGAAAAACTGTTTTTT.

The CDR3 is CASSLSPIRTSGWTDTQYF. CDR3 DNA sequence: TGCGCCAGCAGCCTTAGTCCCATCCGGACTAGCGGGTGGACAGATACGCAGTATTTT. This sequence joins TRBV5-1 and TRBJ2-3; TRBD2 aligns across 11 bases. The CDR3 contains 19 residues. V was pared by 4 bases and J by 3 bases, with 16 bases of the junction left unmatched. The germline V gene has CDR1 SGHRS and CDR2 YFSETQ.

The DNA for the CDR3 is TGTGCCAGCAGGGAGGGGACAGGGGGATTAGGAAAACTGTTTTTT. It is translated as CASREGTGGLGKLFF. This sequence joins TRBV5-4 and TRBJ1-4, with 11 bases fitting TRBD1. Looked up from germline, CDR1 is SGHNT and CDR2 is YYREEE (reference sequence). The CDR3 is 15 amino acids. With 5 bases clipped from V and 10 bases from J, the junction kept 10 bases outside the gene matches.

This chain joins TRBV5-4 and TRBJ2-1; D is possibly TRBD2 (6 bases). The CDR3 length is 14 residues. From germline, CDR1 is SGHNT and CDR2 YYREEE (reference sequence). Trimming took off 5 bases at V and 12 bases at J, with 21 bases between the two ends. The CDR3 bases are TGTGCCAGCAGTCCTGGGACTTCCCGGTCCGGGCAGTTCTTC. Encoded protein: CASSPGTSRSGQFF.

The CDR3 region is CASSLGLAGETQYF. The CDR3 DNA follows: TGCGCCAGCAGTCTTGGACTAGCCGGGGAGACCCAGTACTTC. This chain uses TRBV5-1 with TRBJ2-5, with 8 bases identical to TRBD2. The CDR3 loop spans 14 amino acids. CDR1 is SGHRS, CDR2 YFSETQ, per germline. The junction had 8 bases not matched to a gene; V was cut back by 5 bases and J by 5 bases.

The count of this clone is one. The CDR3 nucleotides read TGTGCCAGCACCCTTGACAGCTCCTACGGTGATGAGCAGTTCTTC. It yields the protein CASTLDSSYGDEQFF. The rearrangement uses TRBV25-1 and TRBJ2-1; D is perhaps TRBD1 (5 bases). The CDR3 consists of 15 residues. V shed 7 bases and J shed 8 bases, with 21 bases lying between them. CDR1 and CDR2 (germline): MGHDK, SYGVNS.

The rearrangement links TRBV6-6 to TRBJ2-2, with 7 positions matching TRBD1. Per germline, CDR1 MNHNY and CDR2 SVGAGI (reference sequence). This CDR3 comprises 16 residues. V lost 3 bases to trimming and J lost 3 bases; unmatched junction nucleotides: 7. CDR3 region: CASSYPRQGDTGELFF. In nucleotides, the CDR3 is TGTGCCAGCAGTTATCCCCGACAGGGTGACACCGGGGAGCTGTTTTTT.

The V gene is TRBV6-1, the J gene TRBJ2-2; TRBD2 matches at 7 bases. The V and J ends lost 3 bases and 6 bases, in that order; junction bases with no gene match: 7. CDR3 length: 15 residues. Germline CDR1 is MNHNS and CDR2 is SASEGT. CDR3 amino acids: CASSDEGLGAGELFF. CDR3 bases: TGTGCCAGCAGTGACGAAGGACTAGGGGCCGGGGAGCTGTTTTTT.

This clone was seen just once. The chain recombines TRBV18 with TRBJ2-7; D call uncertain. CDR1 is KGHSH, CDR2 LQKENI, per germline. CDR3 size: 14 residues. The V end was cut by 1 base, the J end by 2 bases, with 9 bases between. CDR3: CASSPLGPTYEQYF. The CDR3, as DNA: TGTGCCAGCTCACCACTAGGACCTACCTACGAGCAGTACTTC.

The rearrangement uses TRBV9 and TRBJ1-2, with D possibly being TRBD1 (5 bases). Trimming stripped 3 bases from V and 4 bases from J, with 19 bases between. The CDR3 sequence is 16 residues long. Germline CDR1 SGDLS, CDR2 YYNGEE. CDR3 bases: TGTGCCAGCAGCGACAACCGGGACCCTTATATCTATGGCTACACCTTC. Translated: CASSDNRDPYIYGYTF.

CDR3 loop: CASTTKPQGYPDTQYF. The CDR3 region has the DNA TGTGCCAGTACCACGAAACCCCAGGGGTACCCAGATACGCAGTATTTT. This chain uses TRBV19 with TRBJ2-3; possible D gene TRBD1, 6 bases. The CDR3 covers 16 residues. V was shortened by 7 bases and J by 4 bases, with 21 bases between the two germline ends. Germline V gene data show CDR1 as LNHDA and CDR2 as SQIVND (reference sequence). The entire variable domain, with the rest obtained from reference TRBV19 and TRBJ2-3, is as follows: DGGITQSPKYLFRKEGQNVTLSCEQNLNHDAMYWYRQDPGQGLRLIYYSQIVNDFQKGDIAEGYSVSREKKESFPLTVTSAQKNPTAFYLCASTTKPQGYPDTQYFGPGTRLTVL.

The rearrangement joins TRBV2 to TRBJ2-7; possible D gene TRBD2, 6 bases. CDR3 size: 12 residues. Germline assignment: CDR1 SNHLY and CDR2 FYNNEI. V was pared by 6 bases and J by 3 bases, with 9 bases between. CDR3 sequence reads: CASRGGVYEQYF. The CDR3 DNA is TGTGCCAGCAGGGGCGGGGTCTACGAGCAGTACTTC.

This rearrangement joins TRBV6-1 to TRBJ1-1; D perhaps matches TRBD1 (6 bases). Germline V gene lookup returns CDR1 MNHNS and CDR2 SASEGT. V lost 8 bases and J lost 3, with 16 bases in between. The CDR3 runs 14 residues. The CDR3 nucleotides read TGTGCCAGCCACGTTCAGGGGTTGGACACTGAAGCTTTCTTT. This gives the protein CASHVQGLDTEAFF.

The V call is TRBV6-1, the J call TRBJ2-3, with TRBD1 as a possible D gene (6 bases). Germline CDR1 is MNHNS and CDR2 is SASEGT. Deletions cut 4 bases from V and 0 bases from J, with 8 bases between. CDR3 length equals 14 residues. The CDR3 DNA sequence: TGTGCCAGCAGTGTTGACAGGAGCACAGATACGCAGTATTTT. Translation: CASSVDRSTDTQYF.

V is TRBV30 and J is TRBJ2-1; D is unclear. Germline V lookup: CDR1 GTSNPN, CDR2 SVGIG (reference sequence). The CDR3 has 13 amino acids. V lost 3 bases and J 4 bases, leaving 10 bases between the germline ends. The CDR3 protein is CAWRAQPYNEQFF. CDR3 bases: TGTGCCTGGAGAGCCCAGCCGTACAATGAGCAGTTCTTC.

The gene calls are TRBV25-1 and TRBJ1-5; TRBD1 matches at 8 bases. Looked up from germline, CDR1 is MGHDK and CDR2 is SYGVNS. The CDR3 sequence is 15 residues long. After removal of 6 bases from V and 3 bases from J, the junction contained 7 bases not matched to a gene. CDR3: CASSAGTGVNQPQHF. The DNA for the CDR3 is TGTGCCAGCAGCGCCGGGACAGGAGTCAATCAGCCCCAGCATTTT.

This clone was counted between two and nine times. The chain carries TRBV7-2 and TRBJ1-1; weak D call: TRBD1 (5 bases). This CDR3 is built from 13 residues. Germline CDR1 reads SGHTA; CDR2 reads FQGNSA. V was clipped by 5 bases and J by 5 bases, with 12 bases between them. The DNA for the CDR3 is TGTGCCAGCAGCCCTCAAGCAGGGACTGAAGCTTTCTTT. Protein: CASSPQAGTEAFF.

The rearrangement uses TRBV5-5 and TRBJ1-1; no clear D gene. Germline CDR1 reads SGHKS; CDR2 reads YYEKEE (reference sequence). The CDR3 totals 13 residues. Trimming removed 4 bases at V and 5 bases at J, with 12 bases between. The CDR3 coding sequence is TGTGCCAGCAGCCCCAGGTTACGAACTGAAGCTTTCTTT. Translating it yields CASSPRLRTEAFF.

This chain joins TRBV21-1 and TRBJ2-2; whether TRBD1, the table's D call, matches the DNA was not checked. TRBV21-1 is designated a pseudogene. This CDR3 has 19 amino acids. The CDR3 DNA follows: TGTGCCAGCAGCAAAAAGGGGCACAAACAGCCTACGAACACCGGGGAGCTGTTTTTT. It encodes CASSKKGHKQPTNTGELFF.

The gene calls are TRBV18 and TRBJ2-5; the D call may be TRBD1 or TRBD2 (5 bases each). V shed 2 bases and J shed 4 bases, with 11 bases lying between them. Germline V gene lookup returns CDR1 KGHSH and CDR2 LQKENI. The CDR3 length is 14 residues. The CDR3 loop reads CASSPYPGRETQYF. CDR3 sequence (DNA): TGTGCCAGCTCACCATATCCGGGACGAGAGACCCAGTACTTC.

The V call is TRBV11-2, the J call TRBJ2-3; 8 bases line up with TRBD1. J was trimmed by 2 bases and V by 4 bases; bases with no gene match: 2. Germline V lookup: CDR1 SGHAT, CDR2 FQNNGV. This CDR3 contains 14 residues. The CDR3 loop reads CASSSGQDTDTQYF. The CDR3 nucleotides read TGTGCCAGCAGCTCGGGACAGGACACAGATACGCAGTATTTT.

This chain connects TRBV2 to TRBJ2-5, with a weak D call TRBD2 (7 bases). Germline V lookup: CDR1 SNHLY, CDR2 FYNNEI. The CDR3 contains 15 residues. With 7 bases removed from V and 4 bases from J, the gap between germline ends came to 19 bases. Here the CDR3 DNA reads TGTGCCAGCACGGTCCCTCGGGGGGCAGCAGAGACCCAGTACTTC. Its protein is CASTVPRGAAETQYF.

The CDR3 region is CASSLVKLTSGRVNQRDTQYF. The CDR3 DNA reads TGCGCCAGCAGCCTAGTCAAACTCACTAGCGGGAGGGTGAATCAGAGAGATACGCAGTATTTT. V and J are TRBV4-1 and TRBJ2-3, with 13 bases identical to TRBD2. The CDR3 length is 21 residues. The V segment lost 4 bases and the J segment 5 bases; nucleotides outside the gene matches: 21. Germline CDR1 and CDR2: MGHRA and YSYEKL.

The J gene is TRBJ2-2, the V gene TRBV7-9; no firm D call. V was shortened by 2 bases and J by 4 bases, with 11 bases between the two germline ends. The CDR3 length is 15 residues. Germline CDR1 SEHNR, CDR2 FQNEAQ (reference sequence). The CDR3 nucleotides are TGTGCCAGCAGCTTACAGTCGGACGGCACCGGGGAGCTGTTTTTT. It translates to CASSLQSDGTGELFF.